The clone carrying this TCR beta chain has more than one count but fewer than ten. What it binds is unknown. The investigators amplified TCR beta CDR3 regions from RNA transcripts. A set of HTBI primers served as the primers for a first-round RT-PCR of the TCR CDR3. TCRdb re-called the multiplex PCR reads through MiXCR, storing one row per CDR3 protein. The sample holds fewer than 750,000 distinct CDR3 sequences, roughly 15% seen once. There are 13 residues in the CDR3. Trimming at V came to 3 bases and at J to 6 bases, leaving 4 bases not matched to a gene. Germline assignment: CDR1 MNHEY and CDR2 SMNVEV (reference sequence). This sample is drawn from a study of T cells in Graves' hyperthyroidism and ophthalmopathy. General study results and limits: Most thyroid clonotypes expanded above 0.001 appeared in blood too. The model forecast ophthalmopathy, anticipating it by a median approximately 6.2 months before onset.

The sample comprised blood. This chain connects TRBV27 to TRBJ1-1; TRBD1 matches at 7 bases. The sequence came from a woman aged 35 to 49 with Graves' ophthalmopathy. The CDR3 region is CASSLTGMAEAFF. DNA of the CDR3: TGTGCCAGCAGTTTGACAGGGATGGCTGAAGCTTTCTTT.